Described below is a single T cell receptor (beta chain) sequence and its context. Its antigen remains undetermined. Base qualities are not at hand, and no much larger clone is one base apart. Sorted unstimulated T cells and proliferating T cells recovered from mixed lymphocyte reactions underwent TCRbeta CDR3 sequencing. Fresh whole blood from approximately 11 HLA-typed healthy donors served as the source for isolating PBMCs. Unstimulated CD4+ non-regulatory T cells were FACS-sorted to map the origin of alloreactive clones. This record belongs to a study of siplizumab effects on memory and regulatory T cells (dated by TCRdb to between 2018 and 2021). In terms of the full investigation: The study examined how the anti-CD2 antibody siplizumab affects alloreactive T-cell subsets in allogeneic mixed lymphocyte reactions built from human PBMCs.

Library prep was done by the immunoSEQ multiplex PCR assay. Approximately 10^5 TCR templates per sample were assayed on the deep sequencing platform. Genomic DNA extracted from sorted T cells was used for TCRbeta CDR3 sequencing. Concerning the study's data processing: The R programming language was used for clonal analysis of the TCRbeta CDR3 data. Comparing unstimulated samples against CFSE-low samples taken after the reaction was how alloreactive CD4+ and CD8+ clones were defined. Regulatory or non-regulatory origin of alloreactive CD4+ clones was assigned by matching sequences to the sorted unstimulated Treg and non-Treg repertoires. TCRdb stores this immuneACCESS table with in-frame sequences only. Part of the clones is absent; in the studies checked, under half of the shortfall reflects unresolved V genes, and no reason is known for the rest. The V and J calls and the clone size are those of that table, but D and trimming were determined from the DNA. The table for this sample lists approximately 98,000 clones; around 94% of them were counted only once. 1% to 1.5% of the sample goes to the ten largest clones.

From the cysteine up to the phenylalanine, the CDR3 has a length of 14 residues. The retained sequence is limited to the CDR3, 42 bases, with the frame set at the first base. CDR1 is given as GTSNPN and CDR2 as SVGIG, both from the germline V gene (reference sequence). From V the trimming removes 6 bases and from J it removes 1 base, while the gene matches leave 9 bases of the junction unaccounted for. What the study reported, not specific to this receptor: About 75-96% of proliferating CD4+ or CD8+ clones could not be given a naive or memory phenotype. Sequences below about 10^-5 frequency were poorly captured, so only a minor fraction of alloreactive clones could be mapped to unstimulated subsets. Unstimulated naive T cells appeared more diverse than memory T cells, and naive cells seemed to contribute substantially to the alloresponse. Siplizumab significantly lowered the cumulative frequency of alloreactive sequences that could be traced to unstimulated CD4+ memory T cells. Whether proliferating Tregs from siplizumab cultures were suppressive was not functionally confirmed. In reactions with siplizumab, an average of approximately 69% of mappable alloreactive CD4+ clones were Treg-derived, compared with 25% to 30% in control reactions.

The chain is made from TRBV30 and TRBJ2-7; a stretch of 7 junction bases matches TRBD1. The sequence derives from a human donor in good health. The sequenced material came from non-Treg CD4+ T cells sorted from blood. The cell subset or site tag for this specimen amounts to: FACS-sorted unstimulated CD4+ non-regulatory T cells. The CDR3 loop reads CACRQGRFSYEQYF. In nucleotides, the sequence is TGTGCCTGTAGACAGGGACGTTTTTCCTACGAGCAGTACTTC.